The rows below give T cell receptor beta chains drawn from one sample of a study of cytomegalovirus exposure and HLA in healthy donors. Method: immunoSEQ multiplex PCR; TCRdb's copy keeps in-frame clones and lacks some. Seen here are roughly 93,000 clones, 76% observed once, and the top ten hold just over 3%. The source material was PBMCs. The receptor set was obtained from a man aged 40-49 years in good health and CMV-seronegative. Both conserved end residues are part of each CDR3. The D gene is left open where the match is weak. Clone size is shown for a subset of rows, as once, few, many or a class of expanded clone.

TRBJ1-2	TRBV19	.	.	TGTGCCAGTAGTATAGACGGTAACTATGGCTACACCTTC	CASSIDGNYGYTF
TRBJ1-5	TRBV7-9	once	.	TGTGCCAGCAGCTTAGTCGGAGGCGGGAGGAATAGCAATCAGCCCCAGCATTTT	CASSLVGGGRNSNQPQHF
TRBJ1-2	TRBV9	few	TRBD1	TGTGCCAGCAGCACCGGGACAGGCTATGGCTACACCTTC	CASSTGTGYGYTF
TRBJ2-7	TRBV4-1	.	.	TGCGCCAGCAGCCACCGACGAGTTGAGGCCGACTACGAGCAGTACTTC	CASSHRRVEADYEQYF
TRBJ1-2	TRBV7-3	.	TRBD1	TGTGCCAGCAGCTCCCGGACAGGAACAAACTATGGCTACACCTTC	CASSSRTGTNYGYTF
TRBJ1-1	TRBV6-5	.	TRBD1	TGTGCCAGCAGTCCGGGACAGAGAAACGCTGAAGCTTTCTTT	CASSPGQRNAEAFF
TRBJ2-4	TRBV10-3	few	.	TGTGCCATCAGTGAGTGGGGTCGGGGTTTGAACATTCAGTACTTC	CAISEWGRGLNIQYF
TRBJ2-7	TRBV6-4	.	TRBD2	TGTGCCAGCAGCCAAGAGCTGGGGGGGAGCTACGAGCAGTACTTC	CASSQELGGSYEQYF
TRBJ1-2	TRBV28	.	.	TGTGCCAGCAGTTTTGAGGTCGATGGCTACACCTTC	CASSFEVDGYTF
TRBJ1-2	TRBV10-3	few	TRBD1	TGTGCCATCAGTGAGGACAGGGGTCAAACAAGGGGGGGCTACACCTTC	CAISEDRGQTRGGYTF
TRBJ2-7	TRBV7-2	.	TRBD2	TGTGCCAGCAGCAAATCCGGGACTAAATCCTACGAGCAGTACTTC	CASSKSGTKSYEQYF
TRBJ2-7	TRBV6-5	.	.	TGTGCCAGCAGTTACGAGGGTGGTTCCGAGCAGTACTTC	CASSYEGGSEQYF
TRBJ1-5	TRBV28	once	TRBD1	TGTGCCAGCAGTACACCCGGGACAGGGGGCAATCAGCCCCAGCATTTT	CASSTPGTGGNQPQHF
TRBJ1-1	TRBV7-9	.	TRBD1	TGTGCCAGCAGCTTAATAGCAGGGGGCGAGGCTTTCTTT	CASSLIAGGEAFF
TRBJ1-1	TRBV28	.	.	TGTGCCAGCAGTAATTCCGTCAACACTGAAGCTTTCTTT	CASSNSVNTEAFF
TRBJ2-4	TRBV7-9	few	.	TGTGCCAGCTCCGGGACTCCGGGGAACATTCAGTACTTC	CASSGTPGNIQYF
TRBJ1-2	TRBV4-1	.	.	TGCGCCAGCAGCCAAGAAAGGCGGGAGGGCTACACCTTC	CASSQERREGYTF
TRBJ2-4	TRBV5-5	.	TRBD2	TGTGCCAGCAGCTTTAAGTTAGCGGGGACCCATACTCAAAACATTCAGTACTTC	CASSFKLAGTHTQNIQYF
TRBJ2-3	TRBV5-6	.	.	TGTGCCAGCAGCCCCGGGTCCACAGATACGCAGTATTTT	CASSPGSTDTQYF
TRBJ2-7	TRBV18	few	.	TGTGCCAGCTCACCGAAGACCGGGATAAACTCCTACGAGCAGTACTTC	CASSPKTGINSYEQYF
TRBJ1-5	TRBV5-5	.	.	TGTGCCAGCAGCTTGCGGGAAAGCAATCAGCCCCAGCATTTT	CASSLRESNQPQHF
TRBJ1-5	TRBV7-8	.	TRBD1	TGTGCCAGCAGCTTAGGTACTGGGACAGGAGTGAATCAGCCCCAGCATTTT	CASSLGTGTGVNQPQHF
TRBJ2-2	TRBV11-2	.	TRBD1	TGTGCCAGCAGCTTAGAGAGGGGGCGAAGCACCGGGGAGCTGTTTTTT	CASSLERGRSTGELFF
TRBJ1-2	TRBV11-2	.	.	TGTGCCAGCAGCTTAGATCTTTTCGCAGGGGATTACGGCTACACCTTC	CASSLDLFAGDYGYTF
TRBJ2-1	TRBV4-3	.	.	TGCGCCAGCAGCCAGGAAACTAGCTCATCAGGCTACAATGAGCAGTTCTTC	CASSQETSSSGYNEQFF
TRBJ1-1	TRBV27	.	.	TGTGCCAGCAGTCCCACCACAGGACCGAACACTGAAGCTTTCTTT	CASSPTTGPNTEAFF
TRBJ2-1	TRBV2	.	TRBD2	TGTGCCAGCAGCCTAGCGGGGGGGCCCTATGAGCAGTTCTTC	CASSLAGGPYEQFF
TRBJ2-2	TRBV9	.	TRBD2	TGTGCCAGCAGCCAGCGGGGGGGCAGATTCGGGGAGCTGTTTTTT	CASSQRGGRFGELFF
TRBJ2-7	TRBV4-3	few	.	TGCGCCAGCAGCCAAGACAGGGTCTACGAGCAGTACTTC	CASSQDRVYEQYF
TRBJ1-6	TRBV2	.	TRBD1	TGTGCCAGCAGTGGTCTCGGGCAGGGGGCCGCAAGGTACATTTCACCCCTCCACTTT	CASSGLGQGAARYISPLHF
TRBJ1-2	TRBV7-2	.	TRBD1	TGTGCCAGCAGCTTAGGCTACAGGGGGTACTATGGCTACACCTTC	CASSLGYRGYYGYTF
TRBJ2-5	TRBV2	.	TRBD2	TGTGCCAGCAGTGTAGCGGGGGCTACGGAGACCCAGTACTTC	CASSVAGATETQYF
TRBJ1-1	TRBV7-9	.	.	TGTGCCAGCAGCTTAGATCCGTTTGAAGCTTTCTTT	CASSLDPFEAFF
TRBJ2-2	TRBV11-2	.	TRBD1	TGTGCCAGCAGCGACCCCAGGACAGGGCACGGGGAGCTGTTTTTT	CASSDPRTGHGELFF
TRBJ2-7	TRBV19	.	TRBD1	TGTGCCAGTAGTGGCGACAGGGGGTACGAGCAGTACTTC	CASSGDRGYEQYF
TRBJ1-5	TRBV19	few	.	TGTGCCAGTAGTTTCCTCGGGAATAGCAATCAGCCCCAGCATTTT	CASSFLGNSNQPQHF
TRBJ2-3	TRBV11-2	.	TRBD1	TGTGCCAGCAGCCCATGGGACAGGGGCGGGAATACGCAGTATTTT	CASSPWDRGGNTQYF
TRBJ1-1	TRBV5-1	.	.	TGCGCCAGCAGCCGAGTGGGGGCTGACACTGAAGCTTTCTTT	CASSRVGADTEAFF